This T cell receptor (beta chain) was observed in a study of blood T cell repertoires in COVID-19. Overall study context: Specimens from acute and convalescent COVID-19 originated in the United States, Italy and Spain. T cells, B-cell-depleted T cells, or PBMCs provided the cDNA or gDNA that served as material.

Authors' methods: Quantification of nucleated cells was approximated via reference gene primer amplification. Profiling relied on immunoSEQ multiplex PCR, and the TCRdb table lists in-frame clones only, not all of them. V, J and clone size are taken as reported in that table, and D and trimming were inferred from the DNA itself. The sample has fewer than 250,000 clones, around 82% seen once; the top ten hold approximately 4.8%. For this clone: Other DNA sequences in the same sample also yield this CDR3.

This CDR3 spans 13 amino acids. V lost 3 bases and J lost 8, with 13 bases in between. Germline V gene data show CDR1 as MNHEY and CDR2 as SVGEGT. Input material: peripheral blood. This clonotype was obtained from an older woman with acute or convalescent COVID-19. The chain combines TRBV6-2 or TRBV6-3 with TRBJ1-2; no clear D. The CDR3 here is CASSYSAGGGYTF. The CDR3 region has the DNA TGTGCCAGCAGTTATTCGGCAGGAGGAGGCTACACCTTC.